One and the same sample provided the 3 T cell receptor beta chains below, sequenced in a study of CD8 T cells in ankylosing spondylitis. TCRdb reprocessed the 5' RACE reads with MiXCR, giving one entry per CDR3 protein. Of 50,000 to 60,000 distinct CDR3 sequences in the sample, approximately 7% were seen once. Material: blood, either unsorted or a sorted T cell fraction (not recorded which). Source of these receptors: a female donor with ankylosing spondylitis or in good health (not recorded which).

Many counts were recorded for this clonotype. This chain links TRBV30 with TRBJ2-1, with D unclear. With 7 bases removed from V and 0 bases from J, the gap between germline ends came to 16 bases. CDR3 size: 15 residues. Germline loops: CDR1 GTSNPN, CDR2 SVGIG (reference sequence). The CDR3 DNA follows: TGTGCCTTGATCGGGCCGGGCGGCTCCTACAATGAGCAGTTCTTC. This gives the protein CALIGPGGSYNEQFF.

This clonotype has a count of ten or more. The chain couples TRBV3-1 to TRBJ1-2; D unresolved. Looked up from germline, CDR1 is LGHDT and CDR2 is YNNKEL (reference sequence). The CDR3 loop spans 15 amino acids. Trimming shortened V by 1 base and J by 0 bases, and 9 bases separated the two germline ends. CDR3 bases: TGTGCCAGCAGCCAAGTGCGCAAAGCTAACTATGGCTACACCTTC. This gives the protein CASSQVRKANYGYTF.

The chain links TRBV12-3 or TRBV12-4 to TRBJ2-3; 11 nucleotides match TRBD2. The CDR3 covers 19 residues. V dropped 11 bases and J dropped 0; count of bases not matched to a gene: 19. The chain's CDR3 is CACCLPRLAGTLSTDTQYF. The CDR3 DNA sequence: TGTGCCTGCTGTTTGCCCCGACTAGCGGGGACCCTTAGCACAGATACGCAGTATTTT.